Each of the 20 T cell receptor beta chains below was sequenced from the same sample in a study of response to subunit inactivated influenza vaccine. TCRdb called the RT-PCR reads again in MiXCR, with one record for every CDR3 protein. Of about 780,000 distinct CDR3 sequences listed, under 20% were seen once; the top ten hold 9.5% to 13%. The sample here was PBMCs from blood, taken more than 4 days after vaccination. The receptors shown here come from a man between 45 and 60 years old who received an inactivated influenza vaccine.

This clonotype appeared a few times. The chain couples TRBV4-3 to TRBJ2-3, with a weak D call TRBD1 (6 bases). Trimming left V 4 bases short and J 2 bases short, with 13 bases between. The germline V gene encodes CDR1 LGHNA and CDR2 YSLEER. The length of the CDR3 is 15 residues. The CDR3 DNA sequence: TGCGCCAGCAGCCCCTACAGGGATACCACAGATACGCAGTATTTT. It translates to CASSPYRDTTDTQYF.

The V and J genes are TRBV20-1 and TRBJ2-6, with D unclear. In germline, CDR1 is DFQATT, CDR2 SNEGSKA (reference sequence). The V and J ends lost 7 bases and 2 bases respectively, with 6 bases between them. This CDR3 has 12 residues. CDR3 bases: TGCAGTGGAATCGCTGGGGCCAACGTCCTGACTTTC. This codes for CSGIAGANVLTF.

The chain employs TRBV3-1 and TRBJ2-2; D remains unclear. The CDR3 loop spans 15 amino acids. Germline CDR1 LGHDT, CDR2 YNNKEL (reference sequence). Trimming pared 4 bases from V and 5 bases from J, leaving 14 bases between. This CDR3 is CASSPDASWTGELFF. The CDR3, as DNA: TGTGCCAGCAGCCCGGACGCCTCCTGGACCGGGGAGCTGTTTTTT. Full variable domain (outside the CDR3, taken from reference TRBV3-1 and TRBJ2-2): DTAVSQTPKYLVTQMGNDKSIKCEQNLGHDTMYWYKQDSKKFLKIMFSYNNKELIINETVPNRFSPKSPDKAHLNLHINSLELGDSAVYFCASSPDASWTGELFFGEGSRLTVL.

The chain joins TRBV18 to TRBJ2-7, with 7 positions matching TRBD1. J gave up 3 bases and V 3 bases, and 8 bases lay outside the gene matches. Germline V CDR1 and CDR2: KGHSH, LQKENI. This CDR3 has 15 residues. For the CDR3, the DNA is TGTGCCAGCTCACCTGTAACCGGGACAGACTACGAGCAGTACTTC. Translation gives CASSPVTGTDYEQYF.

The table lists this clonotype with many counts. The CDR3 DNA follows: TGTGCCAGCAGCGTAGGCTCACTAGCGGGAGATACGCAGTATTTT. Translating gives CASSVGSLAGDTQYF. The rearrangement joins TRBV9 to TRBJ2-3; 9 bases match TRBD2. Germline lookup yields CDR1 SGDLS and CDR2 YYNGEE. The CDR3 runs to 15 residues. After removal of 0 bases from V and 5 bases from J, the junction contained 4 bases not matched to a gene. Full variable domain (missing parts from reference TRBV9 and TRBJ2-3): DSGVTQTPKHLITATGQRVTLRCSPRSGDLSVYWYQQSLDQGLQFLIQYYNGEERAKGNILERFSAQQFPDLHSELNLSSLELGDSALYFCASSVGSLAGDTQYFGPGTRLTVL.

The chain couples TRBV5-6 to TRBJ1-6; no firm D call. Germline V gene data show CDR1 as SGHDT and CDR2 as YYEEEE. This CDR3 has 19 amino acids. V was shortened by 0 bases and J by 7 bases, with 23 bases between the two germline ends. CDR3 sequence: CASSLVGLFGEPANSPLHF. The CDR3 DNA is TGTGCCAGCAGCTTGGTCGGTCTTTTCGGGGAGCCGGCGAATTCACCCCTCCACTTT.

The chain joins TRBV27 to TRBJ2-2, with 9 bases fitting TRBD2. Germline CDR1 reads MNHEY; CDR2 reads SMNVEV (reference sequence). Trimming removed 8 bases from V and 6 bases from J; junction bases left unmatched: 4. The length of the CDR3 is 13 residues. The CDR3 here is CASGLASPGELFF. CDR3 bases: TGTGCCAGCGGACTAGCGTCTCCCGGGGAGCTGTTTTTT.

This chain links TRBV6-2 or TRBV6-3 with TRBJ2-3; 16 bases align to TRBD2. This CDR3 comprises 20 residues. V trimming: 2 bases; J trimming: 4 bases; junction bases outside the gene matches: 12. The germline CDR1 and CDR2 sequences are MNHEY and SVGEGT. The CDR3: CASSYPRGTSGGAVSDTQYF. CDR3 nucleotide sequence: TGTGCCAGCAGTTACCCCCGAGGGACTAGCGGGGGGGCGGTCTCAGATACGCAGTATTTT.

Worth noting for this clonotype: A read error may produce the germline difference seen at one junction end. This sequence joins TRBV7-8 and TRBJ2-3; D is perhaps TRBD2 (6 bases). Germline CDR1 reads SGHVS; CDR2 reads FQNEAQ. The CDR3 contains 16 residues. In DNA, the CDR3 is TGTGCCGGCAGCTTGATGTTGGGGACTAGCACAGATACGCAGTATTTT. Protein: CAGSLMLGTSTDTQYF.

The table lists this clonotype with a few counts. The rearrangement uses TRBV6-2 or TRBV6-3 and TRBJ2-7; no firm D call. This CDR3 is 13 amino acids long. From germline, CDR1 is MNHEY and CDR2 SVGEGT. V was shortened by 1 base and J by 5 bases, with 9 bases between the two germline ends. CDR3 DNA sequence: TGTGCCAGCAGTTACTTCGGCCCACACGAGCAGTACTTC. This codes for CASSYFGPHEQYF.

This chain joins TRBV25-1 and TRBJ2-7, with D perhaps matching TRBD2 (5 bases). The CDR3 spans 15 residues. Trimming left V 3 bases short and J 7 bases short, with 19 bases between. Germline CDR1 reads MGHDK; CDR2 reads SYGVNS. In DNA, the CDR3 is TGTGCCAGCAGTGATTCCGGGATCATTATCAGGGAGCAGTACTTC. This codes for CASSDSGIIIREQYF.

This CDR3 is CSAGQNKNIQYF. As DNA, the CDR3 is TGCAGCGCGGGCCAAAACAAAAACATTCAGTACTTC. J is TRBJ2-4 and V is TRBV29-1; D call uncertain. Trimming cost V 7 bases and J 3 bases, with 10 bases left between them. Germline loops: CDR1 SQVTM, CDR2 ANQGSEA. CDR3 size: 12 residues. Based on the CDR3 plus reference TRBV29-1 and TRBJ2-4, the full variable domain is SAVISQKPSRDICQRGTSLTIQCQVDSQVTMMFWYRQQPGQSLTLIATANQGSEATYESGFVIDKFPISRPNLTFSTLTVSNMSPEDSSIYLCSAGQNKNIQYFGAGTRLSVL.

The rearrangement uses TRBV5-6 and TRBJ2-1; the match to TRBD2 covers 14 bases. The CDR3 sequence is 17 residues long. The junction had 3 bases not matched to a gene; V was cut back by 4 bases and J by 0 bases. Germline lookup yields CDR1 SGHDT and CDR2 YYEEEE. The CDR3 DNA follows: TGTGCCAGCAGCCGGACTAGCGGGAGGATCTCCTACAATGAGCAGTTCTTC. It encodes CASSRTSGRISYNEQFF.

A few counts support this clonotype. The chain combines TRBV3-1 with TRBJ2-2; D is uncertain. The V end lost 1 base, the J end lost 3 bases, and 9 bases lay between the germline ends. In germline, CDR1 is LGHDT, CDR2 YNNKEL (reference sequence). The CDR3 spans 15 residues. CDR3 coding DNA: TGTGCCAGCAGCCAAGGGGCCCCAGACACCGGGGAGCTGTTTTTT. It specifies CASSQGAPDTGELFF.

V usage is TRBV20-1 and J usage is TRBJ2-1; 7 nucleotides agree with TRBD2. CDR1 is DFQATT and CDR2 is SNEGSKA in the germline V gene (reference sequence). Germline trimming cut 7 bases from V and 8 bases from J; bases unmatched to any gene: 8. This CDR3 spans 12 amino acids. Here the CDR3 DNA reads TGCAGTGGGAAGAGGGGAGGGGATGAGCAGTTCTTC. Protein: CSGKRGGDEQFF.

The chain recombines TRBV20-1 with TRBJ2-1; weak D call: TRBD1 (5 bases). The CDR3 sequence is 14 residues long. The germline V gene has CDR1 DFQATT and CDR2 SNEGSKA (reference sequence). Trimming pared 1 base from V and 5 bases from J, leaving 12 bases between. The CDR3 DNA is TGCAGTGCTAGAGGATCAGGGTGGGACAATGAGCAGTTCTTC. This encodes CSARGSGWDNEQFF.

This clonotype has at least ten counts. The V call is TRBV29-1, the J call TRBJ1-4; weak D call: TRBD1 (5 bases). CDR1 is SQVTM and CDR2 is ANQGSEA in the germline V gene. This CDR3 spans 14 amino acids. Deletions cut 4 bases from V and 2 bases from J, with 11 bases between. CDR3 region: CSVVEGFTNEKLFF. The CDR3 nucleotides are TGCAGCGTTGTCGAGGGGTTCACTAATGAAAAACTGTTTTTT.

The chain has TRBV5-1 and TRBJ1-2; TRBD1 matches at 7 bases. The CDR3 covers 15 residues. V dropped 3 bases and J dropped 1; count of bases not matched to a gene: 6. Germline CDR1 reads SGHRS; CDR2 reads YFSETQ. The CDR3 nucleotides read TGCGCCAGCAGCTATGGACAGGAGGTTAACTATGGCTACACCTTC. It codes for CASSYGQEVNYGYTF.

At least ten counts were recorded for this clonotype. This chain joins TRBV28 and TRBJ1-5; D remains ambiguous. Germline V gene sequence: CDR1 MDHEN, CDR2 SYDVKM. Trimming shortened V by 4 bases and J by 0 bases, and 4 bases separated the two germline ends. This CDR3 is built from 13 residues. The CDR3 DNA is TGTGCCAGCAGTTCGGATAGCAATCAGCCCCAGCATTTT. Its protein product is CASSSDSNQPQHF.

DNA of the CDR3: TGTGCCAGCTTATTTGACAGGACCTACGAGCAGTACTTC. This gives the protein CASLFDRTYEQYF. The gene calls are TRBV2 and TRBJ2-7; D is possibly TRBD1 (6 bases). V was clipped by 8 bases and J by 2 bases, with 13 bases between them. CDR3 length: 13 residues. Germline assignment: CDR1 SNHLY and CDR2 FYNNEI. The whole variable domain, remainder taken from reference TRBV2 and TRBJ2-7, is EPEVTQTPSHQVTQMGQEVILRCVPISNHLYFYWYRQILGQKVEFLVSFYNNEISEKSEIFDDQFSVERPDGSNFTLKIRSTKLEDSAMYFCASLFDRTYEQYFGPGTRLTVT.